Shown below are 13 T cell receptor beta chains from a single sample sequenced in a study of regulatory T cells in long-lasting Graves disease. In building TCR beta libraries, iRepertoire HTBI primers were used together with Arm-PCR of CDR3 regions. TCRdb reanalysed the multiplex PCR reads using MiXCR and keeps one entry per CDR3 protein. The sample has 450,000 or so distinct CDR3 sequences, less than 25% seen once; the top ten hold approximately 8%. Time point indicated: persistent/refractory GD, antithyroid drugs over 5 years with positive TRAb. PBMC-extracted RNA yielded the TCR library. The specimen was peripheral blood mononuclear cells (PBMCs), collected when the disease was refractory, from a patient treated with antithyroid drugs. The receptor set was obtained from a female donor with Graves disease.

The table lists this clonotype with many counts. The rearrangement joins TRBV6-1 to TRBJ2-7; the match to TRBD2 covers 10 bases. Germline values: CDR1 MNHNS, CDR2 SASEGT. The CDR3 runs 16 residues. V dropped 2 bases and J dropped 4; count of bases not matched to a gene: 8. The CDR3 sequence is CASSESVLAGLYEQYF. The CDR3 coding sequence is TGTGCCAGCAGTGAATCCGTACTAGCGGGATTGTACGAGCAGTACTTC.

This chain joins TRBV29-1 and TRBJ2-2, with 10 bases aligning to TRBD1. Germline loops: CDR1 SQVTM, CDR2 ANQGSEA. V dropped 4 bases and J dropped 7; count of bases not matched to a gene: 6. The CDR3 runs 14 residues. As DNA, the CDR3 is TGCAGCGTTGCGGGACAGGGGATCGGCGGGGAGCTGTTTTTT. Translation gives CSVAGQGIGGELFF.

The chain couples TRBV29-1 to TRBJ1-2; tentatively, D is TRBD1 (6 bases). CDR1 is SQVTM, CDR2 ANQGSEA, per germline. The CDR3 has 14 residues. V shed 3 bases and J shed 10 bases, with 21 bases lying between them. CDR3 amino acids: CSVEGARDSSVYTF. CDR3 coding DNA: TGCAGCGTTGAGGGGGCCCGAGACTCATCCGTCTACACCTTC.

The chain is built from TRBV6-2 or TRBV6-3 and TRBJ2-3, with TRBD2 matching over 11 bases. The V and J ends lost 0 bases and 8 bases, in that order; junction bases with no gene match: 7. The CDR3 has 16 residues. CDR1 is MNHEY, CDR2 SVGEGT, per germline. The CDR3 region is CASSYSIPTSGGTQYF. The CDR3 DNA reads TGTGCCAGCAGTTACTCGATTCCCACTAGCGGGGGTACGCAGTATTTT.

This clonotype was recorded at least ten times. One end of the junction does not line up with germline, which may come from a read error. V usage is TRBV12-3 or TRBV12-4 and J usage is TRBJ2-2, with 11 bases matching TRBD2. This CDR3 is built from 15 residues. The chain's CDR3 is CASSLAGGVAGELFF. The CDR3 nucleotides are TGTGCCAGCAGTCTAGCGGGAGGAGTGGCCGGGGAGCTGTTTTTT.

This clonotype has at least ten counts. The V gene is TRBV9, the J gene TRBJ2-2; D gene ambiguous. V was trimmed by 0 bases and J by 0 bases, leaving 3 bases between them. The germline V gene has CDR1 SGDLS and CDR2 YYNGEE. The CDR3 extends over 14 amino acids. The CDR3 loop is CASSVDSNTGELFF. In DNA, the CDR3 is TGTGCCAGCAGCGTAGACTCGAACACCGGGGAGCTGTTTTTT.

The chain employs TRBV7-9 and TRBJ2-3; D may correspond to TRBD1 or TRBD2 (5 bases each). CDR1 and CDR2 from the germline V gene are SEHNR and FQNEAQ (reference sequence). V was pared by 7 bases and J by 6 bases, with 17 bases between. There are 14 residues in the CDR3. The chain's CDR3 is CASNQMTEGDTQYF. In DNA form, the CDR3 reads TGTGCCAGCAATCAAATGACTGAGGGGGATACGCAGTATTTT.

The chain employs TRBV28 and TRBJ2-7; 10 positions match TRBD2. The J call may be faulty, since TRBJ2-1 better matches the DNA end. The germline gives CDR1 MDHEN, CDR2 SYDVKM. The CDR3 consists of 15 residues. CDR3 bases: TGTGCCAGCAGTTCGCTAGCGGGGGCATACAATGAGCAGTTCTTC. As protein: CASSSLAGAYNEQFF.

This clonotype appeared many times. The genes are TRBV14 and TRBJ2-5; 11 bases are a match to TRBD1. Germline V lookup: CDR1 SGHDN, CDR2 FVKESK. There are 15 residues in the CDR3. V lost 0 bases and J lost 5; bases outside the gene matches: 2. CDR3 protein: CASSQDGTGGETQYF. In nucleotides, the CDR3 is TGTGCCAGCAGCCAAGACGGGACAGGGGGTGAGACCCAGTACTTC.

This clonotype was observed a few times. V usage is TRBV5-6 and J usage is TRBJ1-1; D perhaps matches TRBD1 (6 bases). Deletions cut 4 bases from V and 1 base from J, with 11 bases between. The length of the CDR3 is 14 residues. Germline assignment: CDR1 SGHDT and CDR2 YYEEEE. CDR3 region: CASSRRGPNTEAFF. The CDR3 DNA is TGTGCCAGCAGCCGCCGGGGGCCGAACACTGAAGCTTTCTTT.

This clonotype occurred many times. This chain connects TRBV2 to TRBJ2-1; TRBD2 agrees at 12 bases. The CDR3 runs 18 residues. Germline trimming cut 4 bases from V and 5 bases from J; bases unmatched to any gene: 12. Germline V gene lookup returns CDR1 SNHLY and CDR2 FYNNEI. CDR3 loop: CASSGLAGGPGVNNEQFF. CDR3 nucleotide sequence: TGTGCCAGCAGTGGGCTAGCGGGAGGGCCGGGGGTTAACAATGAGCAGTTCTTC.

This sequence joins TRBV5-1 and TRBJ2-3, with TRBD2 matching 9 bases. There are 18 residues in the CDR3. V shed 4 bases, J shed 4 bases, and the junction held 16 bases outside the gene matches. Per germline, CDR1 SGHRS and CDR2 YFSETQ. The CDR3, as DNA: TGCGCCAGCAGCATATTCCCTTTTAGCGGGAGTGGTTCAGATACGCAGTATTTT. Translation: CASSIFPFSGSGSDTQYF. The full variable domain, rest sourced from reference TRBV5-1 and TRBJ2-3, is KAGVTQTPRYLIKTRGQQVTLSCSPISGHRSVSWYQQTPGQGLQFLFEYFSETQRNKGNFPGRFSGRQFSNSRSEMNVSTLELGDSALYLCASSIFPFSGSGSDTQYFGPGTRLTVL.

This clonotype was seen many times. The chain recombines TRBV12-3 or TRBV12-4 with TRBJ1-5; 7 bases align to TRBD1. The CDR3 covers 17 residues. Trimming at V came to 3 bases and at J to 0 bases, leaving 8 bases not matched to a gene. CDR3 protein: CASSFKGTEYSNQPQHF. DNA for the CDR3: TGTGCCAGCAGTTTCAAGGGGACAGAGTATAGCAATCAGCCCCAGCATTTT.